These 12 T cell receptor beta chains were sequenced from one sample in a study of cytomegalovirus exposure and HLA in healthy donors. The PCR was carried out with 60 Vbeta primers and 13 Jbeta primers. Using immunoSEQ multiplex PCR, the repertoire was profiled, and TCRdb retains in-frame clones only, with some absent. The sample holds more than 110,000 clones, roughly 76% seen once. Sequencing input: PBMCs. These receptors were taken from a human donor in good health.

Details on this clone: Distinct nucleotide sequences in the sample also encode this CDR3. The gene calls are TRBV10-2 and TRBJ2-2; no clear D gene. Germline CDR1 is WSHSY and CDR2 is SAAADI. The CDR3 is 14 amino acids. V lost 7 bases, J lost 3 bases, and 12 bases lay in between. This CDR3 is CASNLRRDTGELFF. Here the CDR3 DNA reads TGCGCCAGCAACCTTCGCCGAGACACCGGGGAGCTGTTTTTT.

The chain carries TRBV7-6 and TRBJ2-7; TRBD2 agrees at 7 bases. The CDR3 runs to 14 residues. The germline CDR1 and CDR2 sequences are SGHVS and FNYEAQ. The J segment lost 4 bases and the V segment lost 1 base, leaving 4 bases of the junction unmatched. CDR3 protein: CASSLGEGGYEQYF. The CDR3 DNA sequence: TGTGCCAGCAGCTTAGGGGAGGGAGGTTACGAGCAGTACTTC.

V gene TRBV11-3 combines with J gene TRBJ2-5; TRBD1 is a possible D gene (5 bases). Per the germline V gene, CDR1 is SGHNT and CDR2 is YENEEA. V shed 1 base and J shed 2 bases, with 8 bases lying between them. The CDR3 has 14 amino acids. The CDR3 DNA is TGTGCCAGCAGCTTAGGGGGCAGGCAAGAGACCCAGTACTTC. This encodes CASSLGGRQETQYF.

This clone was counted only a few times. This chain joins TRBV11-3 and TRBJ1-2, with a tentative D call TRBD1 (5 bases). Germline V gene sequence: CDR1 SGHNT, CDR2 YENEEA. Trimming took off 3 bases at V and 8 bases at J, with 13 bases between the two ends. This CDR3 comprises 13 residues. CDR3 nucleotides: TGTGCCAGCAGCTTTGTAGGGGAGGAAGGCTACACCTTC. It translates to CASSFVGEEGYTF.

The chain recombines TRBV7-9 with TRBJ2-5; D is possibly TRBD2 (6 bases). Trimming stripped 5 bases from V and 11 bases from J, with 15 bases between. This CDR3 is 12 amino acids long. Germline V CDR1 and CDR2: SEHNR, FQNEAQ (reference sequence). The CDR3 here is CASSGDRREQYF. CDR3 in DNA: TGTGCCAGCAGCGGGGATAGGAGGGAGCAGTACTTC.

The gene calls are TRBV5-1 and TRBJ2-1, with TRBD2 identical over 16 bases. The CDR3 is 18 amino acids. Germline trimming cut 3 bases from V and 2 bases from J; bases unmatched to any gene: 5. CDR1 is SGHRS and CDR2 is YFSETQ in the germline V gene. CDR3 sequence (DNA): TGCGCCAGCAGCTGGGGACTAGCGGGAGGGGCTCCCTACAATGAGCAGTTCTTC. This encodes CASSWGLAGGAPYNEQFF.

The V and J genes are TRBV7-9 and TRBJ1-1, with 7 nucleotides matching TRBD1. V was pared by 0 bases and J by 1 base, with 2 bases of the junction left unmatched. The CDR3 length is 15 residues. Per germline, CDR1 SEHNR and CDR2 FQNEAQ (reference sequence). As DNA, the CDR3 is TGTGCCAGCAGCTTAGCGCACAGGGGGAACACTGAAGCTTTCTTT. It codes for CASSLAHRGNTEAFF. Full variable domain (missing parts from reference TRBV7-9 and TRBJ1-1): DTGVSQNPRHKITKRGQNVTFRCDPISEHNRLYWYRQTLGQGPEFLTYFQNEAQLEKSRLLSDRFSAERPKGSFSTLEIQRTEQGDSAMYLCASSLAHRGNTEAFFGQGTRLTVV.

The chain employs TRBV10-3 and TRBJ2-7, with 7 bases lining up with TRBD1. The CDR3 contains 13 residues. The J segment lost 3 bases and the V segment lost 8 bases, leaving 7 bases of the junction unmatched. The germline V gene encodes CDR1 ENHRY and CDR2 SYGVKD. CDR3 amino acids: CAIAGTAGYEQYF. The DNA of the CDR3 is TGTGCCATCGCCGGGACAGCAGGCTACGAGCAGTACTTC.

The chain combines TRBV9 with TRBJ1-2; 7 nucleotides agree with TRBD1. V dropped 4 bases and J dropped 4; count of bases not matched to a gene: 10. CDR1 and CDR2 from the germline V gene are SGDLS and YYNGEE. This CDR3 has 15 residues. The DNA for the CDR3 is TGTGCCAGCAGCCCCCCACAGGGGAGTTTCTATGGCTACACCTTC. Its translation: CASSPPQGSFYGYTF.

The chain links TRBV7-9 to TRBJ2-5; 12 positions agree with TRBD2. Germline values: CDR1 SEHNR, CDR2 FQNEAQ (reference sequence). The CDR3 has 18 residues. Trimming took 4 bases from V and 5 from J; bases not matched to a gene: 14. CDR3 residues: CASSSHRGLAGGPETQYF. CDR3 DNA: TGTGCCAGCAGCTCGCACCGAGGGCTAGCGGGAGGGCCGGAGACCCAGTACTTC.

The chain carries TRBV5-6 and TRBJ2-1, with TRBD2 matching over 9 bases. With V trimmed by 1 base and J by 8 bases, 13 bases remained unmatched. CDR1 is SGHDT and CDR2 is YYEEEE in the germline V gene. The CDR3 loop spans 17 amino acids. DNA of the CDR3: TGTGCCAGCAGCTTGTTACGCGGGAGGGCCGGTTTTGATGAGCAGTTCTTC. This gives the protein CASSLLRGRAGFDEQFF.

This clone was seen a handful of times. The V call is TRBV4-2, the J call TRBJ2-2; D gene ambiguous. This CDR3 comprises 15 residues. Germline V gives CDR1 LGHNA, CDR2 YNFKEQ. V was cut by 0 bases and J by 6 bases, with 11 bases left in between. The CDR3 protein is CASSQDLGSAGELFF. The CDR3 DNA reads as TGTGCCAGCAGCCAAGATCTTGGTAGTGCCGGGGAGCTGTTTTTT.